The clone carrying this TCR beta chain was seen many times. Its antigen is undetermined. This record belongs to a study of T-cell reconstitution after alpha-beta-depleted transplantation in children. The CDR3 is made up of 15 amino acids. Germline CDR1 MDHEN, CDR2 SYDVKM. J lost 7 bases, V lost 6 bases, and 9 bases had no gene match. Study results and limitations: Where some patients showed high TCRbeta diversity at day 60, it came from recipient T cells and thymic progenitors that had survived. T-cell counts and diversity at one year following transplant were attributed mainly to newly produced T cells. At around two months after transplant, the alpha-beta T cells were reportedly derived from several hundred expanded clones that came from non-depleted graft cells.

Unique molecular identifiers were used to barcode this TCRbeta library. Using its own MiXCR run on the PCR reads, TCRdb lists one record per CDR3 protein. This table holds 450,000 to 600,000 distinct CDR3 sequences, roughly 13% found once. V usage is TRBV28 and J usage is TRBJ1-6; 7 nucleotides agree with TRBD1. The sequence came from a male patient younger than 18 who had a stem cell transplant for acute myeloid leukemia, so the T cells may come from the graft donor. The sequencing here drew on PBMCs, mostly from graft donor cells, taken 360 days after TCRalphabeta/CD19-depleted stem cell transplant. CDR3 bases: TGTGCCAGCAGGTCTCCGAGGGGGCGGAATTCACCCCTCCACTTT. Protein: CASRSPRGRNSPLHF.